A selection of T cell receptor beta chains follows, all from one sample in a study of blood T cell repertoires in COVID-19. Assay: immunoSEQ multiplex PCR; the TCRdb copy retains only in-frame clones and omits some. This sample carries 50,000 or so clones, around 86% of them seen once, and the ten largest clones take around 23%. The sequencing input was peripheral blood. These receptor sequences come from a woman older than 75 with acute or convalescent COVID-19. CDR3s include the opening cysteine and the closing phenylalanine or tryptophan. D genes are given only for firm matches. Not every row has a clone size; where given, it reads once, few, many or a size class.

J gene,clone size,D gene,V gene,CDR3 DNA,CDR3 protein
TRBJ1-4,.,TRBD1,TRBV4-2,TGTGCCAGCAGCCAAGCTAAGGGGGCTGAAAAACTGTTTTTT,CASSQAKGAEKLFF
TRBJ1-4,once,.,TRBV11-2,TGTGCCAGCAGCTTCAACAGAGCAAATGAAAAACTGTTTTTT,CASSFNRANEKLFF
TRBJ2-3,.,.,TRBV18,TGTGCCAGCTCACCGTCAGTAGCGGTACGAAGGCAGTATTTT,CASSPSVAVRRQYF
TRBJ2-7,.,.,TRBV28,TGTGCCAGCAGCCGCGGGCCCTACGAGCAGTACTTC,CASSRGPYEQYF
TRBJ2-5,.,TRBD2,TRBV29-1,TGCAGCGCGGGACTAGCCGTCTCAGGGGAGACCCAGTACTTC,CSAGLAVSGETQYF
TRBJ1-5,.,TRBD1,TRBV4-1,TGCGCCAGCAGCCAAGATTGGGGGACAGGGGGATATAGCAATCAGCCCCAGCATTTT,CASSQDWGTGGYSNQPQHF
TRBJ2-3,.,TRBD2,TRBV24-1,TGTGCCACCAGTGACGCCGGACTAGCGGGAGGGCCTGGAGATACGCAGTATTTT,CATSDAGLAGGPGDTQYF
TRBJ1-5,.,.,TRBV7-2,TGTGCCAGCAGCTTAGTGACGGGTAGGAGCAATCAGCCCCAGCATTTT,CASSLVTGRSNQPQHF
TRBJ2-7,.,.,TRBV18,TGTGCCAGCTCACCACCGGATCAGGTCTTCGAGCAGTACTTC,CASSPPDQVFEQYF
TRBJ1-5,.,.,TRBV6-1,TGTGCCAGCAGTGAGTCAGACAATCAGCCCCAGCATTTT,CASSESDNQPQHF
TRBJ1-2,.,.,TRBV4-2,TGTGCCAGCAGCCAAGACGGAACAGGCCAAACATATGGCTACACCTTC,CASSQDGTGQTYGYTF
TRBJ1-4,.,TRBD1,TRBV15,TGTGCCACCAGCAGAATTCGGGACAGAATTAATGAAAAACTGTTTTTT,CATSRIRDRINEKLFF
TRBJ2-2,.,TRBD2,TRBV5-1,TGCGCCAGCAGCTCGCCGGGGGAGGGCGGGGAGCTGTTTTTT,CASSSPGEGGELFF
TRBJ2-1,.,.,TRBV3-1/TRBV3-2,TGTGCCAGCAGCCAAAACAGTGCAGGTGAGCAGTTCTTC,CASSQNSAGEQFF
TRBJ1-2,.,TRBD1,TRBV7-8,TGTGCCAGCAGCTTGGGGGACAGGGGCTATGGCTACACCTTC,CASSLGDRGYGYTF
TRBJ2-5,.,.,TRBV28,TGTGCCAGCAGGCGGAGGGGGGGCCAAGAGACCCAGTACTTC,CASRRRGGQETQYF
TRBJ2-5,.,TRBD1,TRBV5-1,TGCGCCAGCAGCCAGGACAGGGTGGGGCAAGAGACCCAGTACTTC,CASSQDRVGQETQYF
TRBJ2-1,.,.,TRBV7-8,TGTGCCAGCAGCTTAGATGGCGGAACATACAATGAGCAGTTCTTC,CASSLDGGTYNEQFF
TRBJ1-2,.,.,TRBV6-2/TRBV6-3,TGTGCCAGCAGTTACACAGACTATGGCTACACCTTC,CASSYTDYGYTF
TRBJ2-1,.,TRBD2,TRBV5-1,TGCGCCAGCAGCTTGCAGGCTAGCGGGAGATACAATGAGCAGTTCTTC,CASSLQASGRYNEQFF
TRBJ2-1,once,.,TRBV2,TGTGCCAGCGCGTCGACTTCTAACTACAATGAGCAGTTCTTC,CASASTSNYNEQFF
TRBJ2-1,.,.,TRBV5-1,TGCGCCAGCAGACAGGACAATGAGCAGTTCTTC,CASRQDNEQFF
TRBJ1-5,.,.,TRBV28,TGTGCCAGCAGCCGGGGGACCCTTGGGAATCAGCCCCAGCATTTT,CASSRGTLGNQPQHF
TRBJ2-1,.,.,TRBV12-3/TRBV12-4,TGTGCCAGCATCCCTTTGTACAATGAGCAGTTCTTC,CASIPLYNEQFF
TRBJ1-4,.,.,TRBV6-5,TGTGCCAGCAGTTACTCCCCGGGGGGGAATGAAAAACTGTTTTTT,CASSYSPGGNEKLFF
TRBJ1-1,once,.,TRBV19,TGTGCCAGTAGTGCGGGGGCTGACACTGAAGCTTTCTTT,CASSAGADTEAFF
TRBJ2-1,.,.,TRBV7-2,TGTGCCAGCAGCTTTAAATTCGCGGTCTACAATGAGCAGTTCTTC,CASSFKFAVYNEQFF
TRBJ1-2,.,TRBD1,TRBV15,TGTGCCACCAGCCTTACCCTAGGACAGGGTAACTCGGGCTACACCTTC,CATSLTLGQGNSGYTF
TRBJ2-3,.,.,TRBV5-1,TGCGCCAGCAGCAAGGGGGGGGCGTCTAGCACAGATACGCAGTATTTT,CASSKGGASSTDTQYF
TRBJ1-1,.,.,TRBV5-6,TGTGCCAGCAGCTTGCAGTCCCAGGGGGAAGCTTTCTTT,CASSLQSQGEAFF
TRBJ2-1,.,TRBD1,TRBV5-1,TGCGCCAGCAGCTTGTTGGGACAGGGGCTTGGTGAGCAGTTCTTC,CASSLLGQGLGEQFF
TRBJ2-2,.,.,TRBV5-1,TGCGCCAGCAGCTTGTTCGGGACAAACACCGGGGAGCTGTTTTTT,CASSLFGTNTGELFF
TRBJ2-2,.,TRBD2,TRBV5-1,TGCGCCAGCAGCTTGGGACTAGCGGTCACCGGGGAGCTGTTTTTT,CASSLGLAVTGELFF
TRBJ1-1,.,TRBD1,TRBV5-4,TGTGCCAGCAGCTTGGAAGGGGGCGAGGTCGAAGCTTTCTTT,CASSLEGGEVEAFF
TRBJ1-2,.,TRBD1,TRBV6-6,TGTGCCAGCAGTTACGACAGGGAAAACTATGGCTACACCTTC,CASSYDRENYGYTF
TRBJ2-1,.,TRBD1,TRBV5-4,TGTGCCAGCAGCAAGGAGACAGGGGGATCGCAGTTCTTC,CASSKETGGSQFF
TRBJ2-2,.,TRBD2,TRBV7-3,TGTGCCAGCAGCCGACTAGCGGGGCACGCCGGGGAGCTGTTTTTT,CASSRLAGHAGELFF
TRBJ1-3,.,TRBD1,TRBV5-1,TGCGCCAGCAGCCCACAGGGGGCCTCTGGAAACACCATATATTTT,CASSPQGASGNTIYF
TRBJ2-1,.,.,TRBV2,TGTGCCAGCAGTCAGGACAGATACAATGAGCAGTTCTTC,CASSQDRYNEQFF
TRBJ1-2,few,.,TRBV6-1,TGTGCCAGCAGTGAAGTTGGGGGCATGGGCTATGGCTACACCTTC,CASSEVGGMGYGYTF
TRBJ1-1,.,.,TRBV5-4,TGTGCCAGCAGCTTGCCTCGCGGGGGCTACACTGAAGCTTTCTTT,CASSLPRGGYTEAFF
TRBJ2-1,few,.,TRBV30,TGTGCCTGGAGTCCCGTCGGCGGAAAAGCCCGCAATGAGCAGTTCTTC,CAWSPVGGKARNEQFF
TRBJ1-5,once,TRBD1,TRBV5-8,TGTGCCAGCAGCTCGGGACAGCTAAGCAATCAGCCCCAGCATTTT,CASSSGQLSNQPQHF
TRBJ1-2,.,.,TRBV7-6,TGTGCCAGCAGCTTAAGGAGGGGGGGCGGCTACACCTTC,CASSLRRGGGYTF
TRBJ1-6,.,TRBD1,TRBV5-4,TGTGCCAGCAGCTTGGCCGGAGGGACAGGGTATAGTTCACCCCTCCACTTT,CASSLAGGTGYSSPLHF
TRBJ1-3,few,.,TRBV7-9,TGTGCCAGCAGCTTAACCAGCTTGCAGGGGGGAAACACCATATATTTT,CASSLTSLQGGNTIYF
TRBJ1-2,once,.,TRBV11-2,TGTGCCAGCAGCTTACTTGCAGTTAACTATGGCTACACCTTC,CASSLLAVNYGYTF
TRBJ2-4,once,TRBD2,TRBV10-2,TGCGCCAGCAGTGACAGGATAGGCGGGAGGGCCAAAAACATTCAGTACTTC,CASSDRIGGRAKNIQYF